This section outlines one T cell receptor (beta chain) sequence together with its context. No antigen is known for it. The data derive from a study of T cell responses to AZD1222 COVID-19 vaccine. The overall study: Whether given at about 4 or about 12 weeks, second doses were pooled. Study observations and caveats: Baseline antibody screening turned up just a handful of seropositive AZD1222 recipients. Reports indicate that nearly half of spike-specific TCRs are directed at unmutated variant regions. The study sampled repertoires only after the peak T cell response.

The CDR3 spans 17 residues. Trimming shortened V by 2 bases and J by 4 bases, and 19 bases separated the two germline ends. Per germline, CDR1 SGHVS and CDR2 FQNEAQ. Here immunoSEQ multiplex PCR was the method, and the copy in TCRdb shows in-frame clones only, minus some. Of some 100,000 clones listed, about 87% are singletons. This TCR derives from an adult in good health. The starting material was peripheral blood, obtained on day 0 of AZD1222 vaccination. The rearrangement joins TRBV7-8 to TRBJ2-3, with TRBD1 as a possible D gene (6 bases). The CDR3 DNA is TGTGCCAGCAGCTTATATGAGGGACACTCCGCATCAGATACGCAGTATTTT. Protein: CASSLYEGHSASDTQYF.